A single sample is the source of the 3 T cell receptor beta chains below, sequenced in a study of blood T cell repertoires in COVID-19. The data were produced by immunoSEQ multiplex PCR, yet TCRdb's version contains in-frame clones alone and is incomplete. Of about 330,000 clones in the sample, 80% to 90% were seen once. Sequencing was performed on PBMCs or T cells enriched from blood (not recorded which). The receptors were gathered from a man aged 25-45 years who had recovered from COVID-19.

The rearrangement uses TRBV3-1 (or the pseudogene TRBV3-2) and TRBJ2-1, with D perhaps TRBD1 (5 bases). V was pared by 6 bases and J by 3 bases, with 9 bases between. Per the germline V gene, CDR1 is LGHDT and CDR2 is YNNKEL (reference sequence). The CDR3 is 13 amino acids. The CDR3 bases are TGTGCCAGCAGGCTAGACAGCTACAATGAGCAGTTCTTC. This sequence encodes CASRLDSYNEQFF.

The chain uses TRBV21-1 and TRBJ2-7; the listed D gene, TRBD1, was not tested against the DNA. TRBV21-1 is shown as a pseudogene. This CDR3 is built from 16 residues. CDR3 loop: CASSKTGRDTSYEQYF. The CDR3 bases are TGTGCCAGCAGCAAAACGGGAAGGGACACATCCTACGAGCAGTACTTC.

The gene calls are TRBV19 and TRBJ2-7, with D perhaps TRBD1 (6 bases). This CDR3 comprises 13 residues. In germline, CDR1 is LNHDA, CDR2 SQIVND (reference sequence). The V end was cut by 3 bases, the J end by 3 bases, with 9 bases between. CDR3: CASSIMTGYEQYF. DNA for the CDR3: TGTGCCAGTAGTATTATGACAGGCTACGAGCAGTACTTC.